The 16 T cell receptor beta chains presented below share a single source sample, sequenced in a study of shared clonotypes between healthy human individuals. Clones were read by immunoSEQ multiplex PCR, and TCRdb kept only the in-frame ones, dropping some. The sample records hundreds of thousands of clones, 80% to 95% being singletons. In the naive CD8 group, cells lacked CD45RO and were positively selected for CCR7, so terminally differentiated effector memory CD45RA+ cells were left out. Sequencing used naive CD8+ T cells sorted from blood. The receptors stem from a man aged 30 to 45 in good health.

The chain joins TRBV27 to TRBJ2-2; 7 positions agree with TRBD2. Trimming took 5 bases from V and 3 from J; bases not matched to a gene: 6. Germline-derived CDR1 and CDR2 are MNHEY and SMNVEV (reference sequence). This CDR3 region has 15 residues. CDR3 in DNA: TGTGCCAGCAGTGCCGGGACTAAGGACACCGGGGAGCTGTTTTTT. Amino acid sequence: CASSAGTKDTGELFF.

The chain uses TRBV27 and TRBJ1-1, with D perhaps matching TRBD1 (5 bases). Germline values: CDR1 MNHEY, CDR2 SMNVEV (reference sequence). The CDR3 loop spans 16 amino acids. Between the trimmed V and J ends, which lost 9 bases and 1 base, there was a span of 21 bases. The CDR3 DNA sequence: TGTGCCAGTCGTCCTTCGGTCGGGGGATCGAACACTGAAGCTTTCTTT. It yields the protein CASRPSVGGSNTEAFF.

J is TRBJ2-1 and V is TRBV7-2, with D maybe TRBD2 (5 bases). V was pared by 5 bases and J by 0 bases, with 14 bases between. The CDR3 runs 16 residues. Germline assignment: CDR1 SGHTA and CDR2 FQGNSA. CDR3 residues: CASSVTAEVSYNEQFF. CDR3 DNA: TGTGCCAGCAGCGTAACAGCGGAGGTCTCCTACAATGAGCAGTTCTTC.

The chain joins TRBV28 to TRBJ2-1; D gene ambiguous. This CDR3 comprises 12 residues. Trimming shortened V by 6 bases and J by 8 bases, and 11 bases separated the two germline ends. Germline CDR1 and CDR2: MDHEN and SYDVKM. This CDR3 reads CASSEVGDEQFF. Here the CDR3 DNA reads TGTGCCAGCAGCGAGGTTGGCGATGAGCAGTTCTTC.

This rearrangement joins TRBV4-1 to TRBJ2-1, with D unresolved. This CDR3 contains 16 residues. The V gene's germline CDR1 is MGHRA and CDR2 YSYEKL. Deletions cut 0 bases from V and 4 bases from J, with 13 bases between. The CDR3 region has the DNA TGCGCCAGCAGCCAAGATATGGCGGCCTCGTACAATGAGCAGTTCTTC. As protein: CASSQDMAASYNEQFF.

About this clone: The identical CDR3 is also encoded by other nucleotide sequences in the sample. This rearrangement joins TRBV6-5 to TRBJ1-3; a weak D match, TRBD1 (6 bases). The CDR3 is made up of 14 amino acids. Trimming stripped 4 bases from V and 0 bases from J, with 7 bases between. In germline, CDR1 is MNHEY, CDR2 SVGAGI. The CDR3 loop is CASSSQGSGNTIYF. For the CDR3, the DNA is TGTGCCAGCAGTTCACAGGGCTCTGGAAACACCATATATTTT.

The V gene is TRBV6-1, the J gene TRBJ2-1; D is unresolved. V was cut by 8 bases and J by 0 bases, with 14 bases left in between. The germline CDR1 and CDR2 sequences are MNHNS and SASEGT. CDR3 length equals 15 residues. The CDR3 loop is CASLVGRSSYNEQFF. The CDR3 DNA is TGTGCCAGCCTGGTAGGGCGATCCTCCTACAATGAGCAGTTCTTC.

CDR3 amino acids: CAWNYEKPEAFF. CDR3 bases: TGTGCCTGGAACTATGAGAAGCCTGAAGCTTTCTTT. The chain employs TRBV30 and TRBJ1-1; D is uncertain. Trimming pared 4 bases from V and 6 bases from J, leaving 12 bases between. Germline CDR1 is GTSNPN and CDR2 is SVGIG (reference sequence). The CDR3 runs to 12 residues. The whole variable domain, remainder taken from reference TRBV30 and TRBJ1-1, is SQTIHQWPATLVQPVGSPLSLECTVEGTSNPNLYWYRQAAGRGLQLLFYSVGIGQISSEVPQNLSASRPQDRQFILSSKKLLLSDSGFYLCAWNYEKPEAFFGQGTRLTVV.

This rearrangement joins TRBV5-5 to TRBJ2-7; D unclear. CDR1 is SGHKS and CDR2 is YYEKEE in the germline V gene (reference sequence). The CDR3 length is 15 residues. Between the trimmed V and J ends, which lost 1 base and 2 bases, there was a span of 13 bases. CDR3 in DNA: TGTGCCAGCAGCTTGCTGACGACGGACCCCTACGAGCAGTACTTC. Residues: CASSLLTTDPYEQYF.

The chain links TRBV6-5 to TRBJ1-2; no clear D gene. The CDR3 contains 15 residues. V was pared by 7 bases and J by 0 bases, with 15 bases between. The germline CDR1 and CDR2 sequences are MNHEY and SVGAGI. CDR3 nucleotide sequence: TGTGCCAGCATCCTGGTGGAGGGCTCTAACTATGGCTACACCTTC. This codes for CASILVEGSNYGYTF.

This chain connects TRBV5-4 to TRBJ1-1; perhaps TRBD1 as D (6 bases). V was cut by 5 bases and J by 1 base, with 15 bases left in between. The CDR3 is 15 residues long. Germline CDR1 SGHNT, CDR2 YYREEE (reference sequence). The CDR3 reads CASRGGGPGNTEAFF. CDR3 coding DNA: TGTGCCAGCAGAGGGGGGGGGCCGGGGAACACTGAAGCTTTCTTT.

This sequence joins TRBV4-1 and TRBJ2-7; 7 bases are shared with TRBD1. The V segment lost 5 bases and the J segment 6 bases; nucleotides outside the gene matches: 16. In germline, CDR1 is MGHRA, CDR2 YSYEKL. The CDR3 length is 16 residues. The CDR3 spells CASSEKVSEAGGEQYF. In nucleotides, the CDR3 is TGCGCCAGCAGCGAAAAAGTGTCGGAGGCAGGGGGCGAGCAGTACTTC.

The V gene is TRBV29-1, the J gene TRBJ2-5, with 10 positions matching TRBD1. This CDR3 has 17 amino acids. After removal of 0 bases from V and 5 bases from J, the junction contained 12 bases not matched to a gene. Germline V gives CDR1 SQVTM, CDR2 ANQGSEA. The CDR3 sequence is CSVEDPGTGVFLETQYF. As DNA, the CDR3 is TGCAGCGTTGAAGATCCTGGGACAGGGGTTTTTCTGGAGACCCAGTACTTC. The full variable domain, its missing parts supplied by reference TRBV29-1 and TRBJ2-5, is SAVISQKPSRDICQRGTSLTIQCQVDSQVTMMFWYRQQPGQSLTLIATANQGSEATYESGFVIDKFPISRPNLTFSTLTVSNMSPEDSSIYLCSVEDPGTGVFLETQYFGPGTRLLVL.

This chain joins TRBV5-1 and TRBJ2-7, with TRBD1 identical over 12 bases. This CDR3 comprises 14 residues. CDR1 and CDR2 (germline): SGHRS, YFSETQ. V shed 7 bases and J 1 base; nucleotides not matched to a gene: 3. The chain's CDR3 is CASSGQGASYEQYF. CDR3 sequence (DNA): TGCGCCAGCTCGGGACAGGGGGCATCCTACGAGCAGTACTTC.

This clone has a single count. This sequence joins TRBV19 and TRBJ2-7; TRBD2 agrees at 9 bases. CDR1 is LNHDA, CDR2 SQIVND, per germline (reference sequence). Unmatched junction bases numbered 8, after V lost 5 bases and J lost 3 bases. The CDR3 contains 15 residues. The CDR3 sequence: CASSLGTSPIYEQYF. CDR3 nucleotide sequence: TGTGCCAGTAGTCTGGGGACTAGCCCTATCTACGAGCAGTACTTC.

The chain combines TRBV11-2 with TRBJ1-2; TRBD1 agrees at 9 bases. CDR1 SGHAT and CDR2 FQNNGV come from the germline V gene. Trimming at V came to 3 bases and at J to 3 bases, leaving 5 bases not matched to a gene. This CDR3 is 15 amino acids long. The CDR3 DNA sequence: TGTGCCAGCAGCTTTTCCACAGGGGGCGACTATGGCTACACCTTC. Translated: CASSFSTGGDYGYTF.